This T cell receptor beta chain emerged from a study of T cell changes during pregnancy in multiple sclerosis. The ends were cut back, 3 bases at V and 14 bases at J, with 15 bases in the middle. Germline V lookup: CDR1 SGHTA, CDR2 FQGNSA. This CDR3 is 12 amino acids long. This clone was counted once. Method: immunoSEQ multiplex PCR; TCRdb's copy keeps in-frame clones and lacks some. The sample shows roughly 99,000 clones, just over 90% of them seen only once. The rearrangement uses TRBV7-2 and TRBJ2-3, with D possibly being TRBD2 (6 bases). This clonotype was sampled from a female donor in good health, enrolled as a control in a pregnancy study. The sample in question was peripheral blood, obtained after pregnancy. As DNA, the CDR3 is TGTGCCAGCAGCTTCGAGACTAGGCCCTCGTATTTT. Encoded protein: CASSFETRPSYF.